These 14 T cell receptor beta chains share one sample of origin, sequenced in a study of T-cell reconstitution after alpha-beta-depleted transplantation in children. The library targeted TCRbeta and was prepared with unique molecular identifiers. TCRdb reprocessed the PCR reads via MiXCR and lists one record per CDR3 protein. This table holds about 420,000 distinct CDR3 sequences, about 16% found once. The sample in question was PBMCs, mostly from graft donor cells, obtained 360 days after TCRalphabeta/CD19-depleted stem cell transplant. The receptors derive from a boy under three years old who had a stem cell transplant for Wiskott-Aldrich syndrome, so the T cells may come from the graft donor.

This clonotype appeared a single time. The chain joins TRBV28 to TRBJ2-7; D uncertain. The CDR3 consists of 15 residues. Germline loops: CDR1 MDHEN, CDR2 SYDVKM. V shed 5 bases and J shed 0 bases, with 14 bases lying between them. The CDR3 bases are TGTGCCAGCAGTCACAGTTATAGGAGCTCCTACGAGCAGTACTTC. Residues: CASSHSYRSSYEQYF.

V usage is TRBV6-1 and J usage is TRBJ2-7, with 12 bases identical to TRBD1. The trim removed 5 bases at V and 0 bases at J, leaving 14 bases unmatched. The germline gives CDR1 MNHNS, CDR2 SASEGT. CDR3 length equals 19 residues. The CDR3 DNA sequence: TGTGCCAGCAGTAGGGACAGGGGGCGGGCATCGTCTAGCTCCTACGAGCAGTACTTC. The encoded protein is CASSRDRGRASSSSYEQYF.

This clonotype was counted at least ten times. CDR3 DNA sequence: TGTGCCAGCAGCTTATTACTAAGCTCCTACAATGAGCAGTTCTTC. Its translation: CASSLLLSSYNEQFF. This chain connects TRBV7-6 to TRBJ2-1; D not resolved. The CDR3 is made up of 15 amino acids. Germline CDR1 and CDR2: SGHVS and FNYEAQ. Trimming left V 2 bases short and J 0 bases short, with 8 bases between.

This chain connects TRBV25-1 to TRBJ2-3; TRBD2 matches 8 bases. V was pared by 4 bases and J by 1 base, with 10 bases of the junction left unmatched. The CDR3 extends over 17 amino acids. Looked up from germline, CDR1 is MGHDK and CDR2 is SYGVNS. The CDR3 loop is CASSVAGFSLGTDTQYF. CDR3 sequence (DNA): TGTGCCAGCAGTGTAGCGGGGTTTTCCCTCGGCACAGATACGCAGTATTTT.

This clonotype was detected only a few times. The V gene is TRBV12-3 or TRBV12-4, the J gene TRBJ2-3, with 10 bases aligning to TRBD2. The CDR3 consists of 17 residues. Losses at the gene ends were 3 bases for V and 0 bases for J; bases not matched to a gene: 6. For the CDR3, the DNA is TGTGCCAGCAGTTTGCGGCTAGCGGGAGTGAGCACAGATACGCAGTATTTT. Protein product: CASSLRLAGVSTDTQYF.

A word on this clonotype: The CDR3 end shows no conserved phenylalanine or tryptophan, and so a read error is likely. The rearrangement uses TRBV7-8 and TRBJ2-2; TRBD2 aligns across 11 bases. J was trimmed by 8 bases and V by 2 bases; bases with no gene match: 10. CDR1 and CDR2 (germline): SGHVS, FQNEAQ. The CDR3 totals 17 residues. The CDR3 nucleotides read TGTGCCAGCAGCTTACCTAGCGGGAGGCCCAAGTCAGGGGAGCTGTTTTCT. Encoded protein: CASSLPSGRPKSGELFS.

This clonotype has a handful of counts. J is TRBJ1-5 and V is TRBV28; unclear D gene. V was trimmed by 6 bases and J by 9 bases, leaving 9 bases between them. In germline, CDR1 is MDHEN, CDR2 SYDVKM. CDR3 length: 11 amino acids. The chain's CDR3 is CASSTLRPQHF. The CDR3 region has the DNA TGTGCCAGCAGCACCCTTCGGCCCCAGCATTTT.

This clonotype was recorded a few times. The genes are TRBV10-3 and TRBJ2-1, with 10 nucleotides matching TRBD2. Trimming removed 9 bases from V and 7 bases from J; junction bases left unmatched: 9. The CDR3 length is 14 residues. Germline loops: CDR1 ENHRY, CDR2 SYGVKD. In DNA, the CDR3 is TGTGCCATTTCCGAGCGGGAGGGCCGGAATGAGCAGTTCTTC. As protein: CAISEREGRNEQFF.

This clonotype has just a few counts. The chain uses TRBV5-1 and TRBJ2-2; D is unclear. Between the trimmed V and J ends, which lost 0 bases and 6 bases, there was a span of 12 bases. Germline V CDR1 and CDR2: SGHRS, YFSETQ. CDR3 length: 15 amino acids. CDR3 loop: CASSLAPNGAGELFF. The CDR3 DNA reads TGCGCCAGCAGCTTGGCACCCAACGGCGCCGGGGAGCTGTTTTTT.

The V and J genes are TRBV11-1 and TRBJ1-5; D may be TRBD1 (5 bases). Germline values: CDR1 SGHAT, CDR2 FQDESV (reference sequence). The length of the CDR3 is 18 residues. The V and J ends lost 1 base and 6 bases respectively, with 22 bases between them. CDR3 DNA: TGTGCCAGCAGCTTAGGGCAGGGCCCTAACCATAGGGGTCAGCCCCAGCATTTT. Protein: CASSLGQGPNHRGQPQHF.

This chain joins TRBV7-2 and TRBJ2-7; D is undetermined. The CDR3 covers 17 residues. The V gene lost 3 bases and the J gene lost 2 bases, with 20 bases spanning the gap. Looked up from germline, CDR1 is SGHTA and CDR2 is FQGNSA. The CDR3 sequence is CASSFPPGLGPTYEQYF. The DNA for the CDR3 is TGTGCCAGCAGCTTCCCGCCCGGGTTAGGGCCTACCTACGAGCAGTACTTC.

This clonotype has ten or more counts. This rearrangement joins TRBV29-1 to TRBJ1-1; no clear D. CDR1 is SQVTM, CDR2 ANQGSEA, per germline. This CDR3 has 13 amino acids. Trimming removed 3 bases from V and 4 bases from J, with 12 bases in between. The CDR3 DNA sequence: TGCAGCGTTGATAGACATCGGAGCACTGAAGCTTTCTTT. Its translation is CSVDRHRSTEAFF. Variable domain in full (rest from reference TRBV29-1 and TRBJ1-1): SAVISQKPSRDICQRGTSLTIQCQVDSQVTMMFWYRQQPGQSLTLIATANQGSEATYESGFVIDKFPISRPNLTFSTLTVSNMSPEDSSIYLCSVDRHRSTEAFFGQGTRLTVV.

The CDR3 protein is CASSFRQANQETQYF. Written as DNA, the CDR3 is TGTGCCAGCAGCTTTCGACAGGCAAACCAAGAGACCCAGTACTTC. The chain uses TRBV7-9 and TRBJ2-5, with a possible D match to TRBD1 (6 bases). The germline V gene encodes CDR1 SEHNR and CDR2 FQNEAQ (reference sequence). The length of the CDR3 is 15 residues. V gave up 3 bases and J gave up 0 bases, with 11 bases separating them.

The chain has TRBV20-1 and TRBJ2-1; 7 bases fit TRBD2. From germline, CDR1 is DFQATT and CDR2 SNEGSKA (reference sequence). CDR3 length equals 15 residues. With 6 bases clipped from V and 6 bases from J, the junction kept 14 bases outside the gene matches. The CDR3 bases are TGCAGTGCCCCGCCGTCACAGCGGGGCCTCAATGAGCAGTTCTTC. Amino acids: CSAPPSQRGLNEQFF.